The 31 T cell receptor beta chains below were found in one sample sequenced in a study of tumor-infiltrating lymphocytes in oesophageal squamous cell carcinoma. TCRdb ran MiXCR on the PCR reads and lists one entry per CDR3 protein. The sample shows several thousand distinct CDR3 sequences, 13% to 15% of them seen only once. Sequencing was done on a sample of esophageal tumor tissue. These receptors were obtained from a male donor with esophageal squamous cell carcinoma.

This clonotype was observed a few times. CDR3 loop: CASNLGTGHGYTF. The CDR3 DNA is TGTGCCAGTAATCTAGGGACAGGGCACGGCTACACCTTC. V and J are TRBV19 and TRBJ1-2, with 9 bases lining up with TRBD1. The ends lost 7 bases at V and 8 bases at J; junction bases unmatched: 8. CDR3 length equals 13 residues. Germline CDR1 reads LNHDA; CDR2 reads SQIVND (reference sequence).

This clonotype came up a few times. The CDR3 does not end in the conserved phenylalanine or tryptophan, so this is likely a read error. It is unclear where the CDR3 begins or ends on the DNA, so no DNA is shown, and the CDR3 is as TCRdb lists it. This rearrangement joins TRBV7-9 to TRBJ2-7; TRBD1 reflects the table's D call only, with no check against the DNA. CDR1 is SEHNR, CDR2 FQNEAQ, per germline (reference sequence). A total of 16 residues make up the CDR3, ends included. The CDR3 is CASSETGLNYGYTFGS.

V is TRBV10-2 and J is TRBJ2-7, with 15 nucleotides matching TRBD2. The CDR3 totals 18 residues. J lost 7 bases, V lost 5 bases, and 15 bases had no gene match. The germline CDR1 and CDR2 sequences are WSHSY and SAAADI. This CDR3 reads CASSYLPGLAGGTNEQYF. CDR3 coding DNA: TGCGCCAGCAGTTACCTACCGGGACTAGCGGGGGGAACCAATGAGCAGTACTTC.

This clonotype is judged medium-sized (0.01 to 0.1%). V is TRBV11-3 and J is TRBJ2-3, with D possibly called TRBD1 or TRBD2 (5 bases each). CDR3 size: 15 residues. V dropped 4 bases and J dropped 6 bases, with 17 bases sitting between them. Germline V gene sequence: CDR1 SGHNT, CDR2 YENEEA. The CDR3 coding sequence is TGTGCCAGCAGCTCATTCCTTTCGGGACGGGATACGCAGTATTTT. Its protein is CASSSFLSGRDTQYF.

In its sample, this clonotype was seen many times. A junction boundary mismatches the germline segment, possibly from a read error. J is TRBJ2-1 and V is TRBV5-1, with D possibly being TRBD1 or TRBD2 (5 bases each). CDR1 SGHRS and CDR2 YFSETQ come from the germline V gene. CDR3 length equals 15 residues. The CDR3 coding sequence is TGCGCCAGCAGCGACACAGGTGCAGGAGGTTCACCCCTCCACTTC. Translating it yields CASSDTGAGGSPLHF.

This clonotype was seen a few times. The chain recombines TRBV19 with TRBJ1-5; the D gene is possibly TRBD1 (6 bases). Germline CDR1 is LNHDA and CDR2 is SQIVND (reference sequence). Trimming removed 2 bases from V and 3 bases from J, with 20 bases in between. The CDR3 is 18 amino acids. The chain's CDR3 is CASSIPPGQGISNQPQHF. The DNA for the CDR3 is TGTGCCAGTAGTATACCCCCGGGACAAGGGATTTCCAATCAGCCCCAGCATTTT.

A word on this clonotype: The CDR3 does not close with the conserved phenylalanine or tryptophan, likely indicating a read error. The limits of the CDR3 on the DNA are not certain, so only TCRdb's listed CDR3 is given. The chain carries TRBV6-1 and TRBJ2-5; TRBD1 is taken as the D call from the table, unchecked against the DNA. With termini counted, the CDR3 has 16 amino acids. Germline V gives CDR1 MNHNS, CDR2 SASEGT. CDR3 region: CASSRRGQSYGYTFGS.

This clonotype was found many times. CDR3 nucleotides: TGTGCCAGCAGCGGGACAGGGCTCACCTACGAGCAGTACTTC. This translates into CASSGTGLTYEQYF. The chain has TRBV5-6 and TRBJ2-7, with TRBD1 identical over 9 bases. Germline lookup yields CDR1 SGHDT and CDR2 YYEEEE. CDR3 length: 14 amino acids. J was trimmed by 2 bases and V by 4 bases; bases with no gene match: 4. Combining the CDR3 with reference TRBV5-6 and TRBJ2-7 gives the whole variable domain DAGVTQSPTHLIKTRGQQVTLRCSPKSGHDTVSWYQQALGQGPQFIFQYYEEEERQRGNFPDRFSGHQFPNYSSELNVNALLLGDSALYLCASSGTGLTYEQYFGPGTRLTVT.

This clonotype was seen more than once but under ten times. The chain links TRBV19 to TRBJ2-2; the D gene could be TRBD1 or TRBD2 (5 bases each). CDR1 is LNHDA, CDR2 SQIVND, per germline (reference sequence). The CDR3 totals 14 residues. The V and J ends lost 7 bases and 7 bases respectively, with 16 bases between them. DNA for the CDR3: TGTGCCAGTAAAAGGGGACGGAGACTCGGGGAGCTGTTTTTT. It codes for CASKRGRRLGELFF.

This clonotype was seen a handful of times. The CDR3 carries no conserved terminal phenylalanine or tryptophan, so it likely arises from a read error. No DNA is shown, since the ends of the CDR3 on it are uncertain; the CDR3 is the one TCRdb lists. This chain joins TRBV7-9 and TRBJ2-1. The CDR3 adds up to 15 amino acids, both ends counted. Per the germline V gene, CDR1 is SEHNR and CDR2 is FQNEAQ (reference sequence). This chain's CDR3 is CASSLGRNYGYTFGS.

As for this clonotype: With a much larger clone just one base away, this may be a read error. The chain carries TRBV11-3 and TRBJ2-4, with 8 nucleotides matching TRBD2. The CDR3 has 16 residues. CDR1 and CDR2 (germline): SGHNT, YENEEA. V gave up 2 bases and J gave up 13 bases; unmatched junction bases: 16. The CDR3 sequence is CASSLPGGLAPNEQYF. CDR3 coding DNA: TGTGCCAGCAGCTTACCGGGGGGGTTGGCCCCAAATGAGCAGTACTTC.

Ten or more counts support this clonotype. V gene TRBV6-1 combines with J gene TRBJ1-2; D may be TRBD1 (6 bases). Germline values: CDR1 MNHNS, CDR2 SASEGT. Trimming cost V 6 bases and J 4 bases, with 15 bases left between them. The CDR3 covers 14 residues. The CDR3 DNA is TGTGCCAGCAGCGGCACCGGGACAACCTATGGCTACACCTTC. It translates to CASSGTGTTYGYTF.

By frequency in the sample, this clonotype is medium-sized. This rearrangement joins TRBV7-2 to TRBJ2-7; D unresolved. Trimming shortened V by 6 bases and J by 5 bases, and 11 bases separated the two germline ends. Germline CDR1 is SGHTA and CDR2 is FQGNSA. This CDR3 contains 12 residues. CDR3 protein: CASSLNFHEQYF. The CDR3 nucleotides are TGTGCCAGCAGTTTAAACTTTCACGAGCAGTACTTC.

Notes on this clonotype: The CDR3 does not close with the conserved phenylalanine or tryptophan, likely indicating a read error. The DNA is left out, because the CDR3 cannot be placed on it with certainty; the CDR3 is given as TCRdb lists it. The chain recombines TRBV6-1 with TRBJ2-3; the listed D gene, TRBD2, was not tested against the DNA. Both ends counted, the CDR3 spans 16 residues. In germline, CDR1 is MNHNS, CDR2 SASEGT. CDR3 amino acids: CASRIAANNNEQFFGP.

Ten or more counts support this clonotype. The CDR3 is CASSLVGGNYGYTF. The DNA for the CDR3 is TGTGCCAGCAGCTTAGTTGGGGGGAACTATGGCTACACCTTC. The V gene is TRBV7-8, the J gene TRBJ1-2, with D maybe TRBD1 (5 bases). V shed 1 base and J shed 2 bases, with 8 bases lying between them. Germline CDR1 reads SGHVS; CDR2 reads FQNEAQ. The CDR3 sequence is 14 residues long.

This clonotype was seen at least ten times. The chain joins TRBV7-9 to TRBJ1-4; tentatively, D is TRBD1 (6 bases). CDR1 and CDR2 from the germline V gene are SEHNR and FQNEAQ (reference sequence). Trimming removed 5 bases at V and 5 bases at J, with 15 bases between. This CDR3 is 15 amino acids long. The CDR3 DNA reads TGTGCCAGCAGCGGGGGCGATAGCATGAATGAAAAACTGTTTTTT. Translation: CASSGGDSMNEKLFF.

This clonotype is medium-sized within its sample. The CDR3 spells CASSPRTGTYNEQFF. The CDR3 region has the DNA TGTGCCAGCAGCCCTCGGACAGGGACCTACAATGAGCAGTTCTTC. The V call is TRBV11-1, the J call TRBJ2-1; TRBD1 matches 8 bases. In germline, CDR1 is SGHAT, CDR2 FQDESV (reference sequence). The ends lost 5 bases at V and 2 bases at J; junction bases unmatched: 5. The CDR3 contains 15 residues.

A few counts support this clonotype. The J gene is TRBJ1-1, the V gene TRBV6-1; D gene ambiguous. The CDR3 spans 12 residues. V was cut by 6 bases and J by 6 bases, with 11 bases left in between. CDR1 is MNHNS and CDR2 is SASEGT in the germline V gene. This CDR3 reads CASSVGVPEAFF. CDR3 nucleotides: TGTGCCAGCAGCGTCGGGGTCCCTGAAGCTTTCTTT.

This clonotype occurred once. Relative to the germline gene, one junction end is altered; a read error may explain this. The chain carries TRBV11-1 and TRBJ2-1; D may be TRBD2 (5 bases). CDR1 and CDR2 from the germline V gene are SGHAT and FQDESV (reference sequence). CDR3 length equals 17 residues. The CDR3 bases are TGTGGCAGCAGCTTATCCGTAGGACTGAGAAATTACAATGAGCAGTTCTTC. This codes for CGSSLSVGLRNYNEQFF.

Comment on this clonotype: The CDR3 carries no conserved terminal phenylalanine or tryptophan, so it likely arises from a read error. The DNA is left out, because the CDR3 cannot be placed on it with certainty; the CDR3 is given as TCRdb lists it. J is TRBJ2-3 and V is TRBV7-4; the table's D gene call, TRBD2, was not cross checked with the DNA. Per the germline V gene, CDR1 is SGHVT and CDR2 is SQSDAQ. The CDR3 is 15 amino acids long, termini counted. CDR3 amino acids: CASSFTIAETQYFGP.

On this clonotype itself: The final CDR3 position lacks the conserved phenylalanine or tryptophan, pointing to a likely read error. It is unclear where the CDR3 begins or ends on the DNA, so no DNA is shown, and the CDR3 is as TCRdb lists it. The J gene is TRBJ2-7, the V gene TRBV12-3 or TRBV12-4. The CDR3 numbers 17 amino acids, ends counted. The CDR3: CASSLVTAKNYGYTFGS.

There are many counts of this clonotype. V gene TRBV27 combines with J gene TRBJ2-1, with 8 bases fitting TRBD2. CDR1 is MNHEY, CDR2 SMNVEV, per germline (reference sequence). With V trimmed by 2 bases and J by 6 bases, 3 bases remained unmatched. This CDR3 comprises 14 residues. The CDR3: CASSLAGGFNEQFF. The CDR3 DNA reads TGTGCCAGCAGTTTAGCGGGGGGATTCAATGAGCAGTTCTTC.

By sample share, this clonotype is medium-sized. The chain links TRBV11-3 to TRBJ2-7, with 10 nucleotides matching TRBD2. V lost 3 bases and J lost 4; bases outside the gene matches: 9. The germline CDR1 and CDR2 sequences are SGHNT and YENEEA. The CDR3 totals 16 residues. The CDR3 sequence: CASSFPSLAGGYEQYF. Written as DNA, the CDR3 is TGTGCCAGCAGCTTCCCCAGTTTAGCGGGGGGATACGAGCAGTACTTC.

A remark on this clonotype: The CDR3 ends on some other residue instead of the conserved phenylalanine or tryptophan, so this is likely a read error. The limits of the CDR3 on the DNA are not certain, so only TCRdb's listed CDR3 is given. V gene TRBV7-8 combines with J gene TRBJ2-1; the DNA was not used to check the table's D call, TRBD1. Per the germline V gene, CDR1 is SGHVS and CDR2 is FQNEAQ. From its first to its last residue, the CDR3 has 9 amino acids. This CDR3 reads CASSPGRGA.

With respect to this clonotype: Since a much larger clone is just one base distant, this may be a read error. The chain couples TRBV6-4 to TRBJ2-3; 13 bases are shared with TRBD2. The assigned J gene may be wrong: the sequence end matches TRBJ2-7 better. The CDR3 consists of 15 residues. Per germline, CDR1 MRHNA and CDR2 SNTAGT. The DNA of the CDR3 is TGTGCCAGCAGTGAAACTAGCGGGGGGGTCAATGAGCAGTACTTC. Its translation: CASSETSGGVNEQYF.

This clonotype is labeled as large. The rearrangement uses TRBV6-6 and TRBJ1-3; tentative D call: TRBD1 (6 bases). The CDR3 loop spans 16 amino acids. Germline CDR1 is MNHNY and CDR2 is SVGAGI (reference sequence). The V and J ends lost 0 bases and 3 bases respectively, with 12 bases between them. The CDR3 DNA follows: TGTGCCAGCAGTTACTCGACGGGGGCCCTTGGAAACACCATATATTTT. Encoded protein: CASSYSTGALGNTIYF.

The V call is TRBV19, the J call TRBJ2-7, with 11 positions matching TRBD2. The CDR3 covers 15 residues. V shed 3 bases and J 2 bases; nucleotides not matched to a gene: 3. Germline V CDR1 and CDR2: LNHDA, SQIVND (reference sequence). CDR3 sequence: CASSIYSGGAYEQYF. The CDR3 bases are TGTGCCAGTAGTATCTATAGCGGGGGGGCCTACGAGCAGTACTTC.

In its sample, this clonotype was seen many times. The rearrangement uses TRBV5-1 and TRBJ2-7; no clear D gene. V lost 3 bases to trimming and J lost 0 bases, with 10 bases between them. CDR1 SGHRS and CDR2 YFSETQ come from the germline V gene. CDR3 length: 14 amino acids. The CDR3 reads CASSSPRPSYEQYF. CDR3 sequence (DNA): TGCGCCAGCAGCTCGCCCCGTCCCTCCTACGAGCAGTACTTC.

This clonotype ranks as large. The chain couples TRBV7-8 to TRBJ2-5, with 13 bases lining up with TRBD2. CDR1 and CDR2 (germline): SGHVS, FQNEAQ. Unmatched junction bases numbered 16, after V lost 6 bases and J lost 3 bases. This CDR3 has 19 residues. The CDR3 region has the DNA TGTGCCAGCAGAAAACCACTAGCGGGGGGGCAAGGTCCCAAAGAGACCCAGTACTTC. Protein: CASRKPLAGGQGPKETQYF. Combining the CDR3 with reference TRBV7-8 and TRBJ2-5 gives the whole variable domain GAGVSQSPRYKVAKRGQDVALRCDPISGHVSLFWYQQALGQGPEFLTYFQNEAQLDKSGLPSDRFFAERPEGSVSTLKIQRTQQEDSAVYLCASRKPLAGGQGPKETQYFGPGTRLLVL.

The chain joins TRBV15 to TRBJ2-2; perhaps TRBD1 as D (6 bases). Deletions cut 2 bases from V and 6 bases from J, with 19 bases between. The CDR3 is 17 residues long. The germline V gene encodes CDR1 LNHNV and CDR2 YYDKDF (reference sequence). CDR3 in amino acids: CATSRSITGISPGELFF. In DNA form, the CDR3 reads TGTGCCACCAGCAGATCGATTACAGGGATATCACCCGGGGAGCTGTTTTTT.

Within the sample, this clonotype is medium-sized. This chain joins TRBV12-3 or TRBV12-4 and TRBJ1-1; perhaps TRBD1 as D (5 bases). Trimming shortened V by 7 bases and J by 4 bases, and 16 bases separated the two germline ends. The CDR3 loop spans 14 amino acids. CDR3 in amino acids: CASTRSHGGTEAFF. The CDR3, as DNA: TGTGCCAGCACGCGAAGTCATGGGGGCACTGAAGCTTTCTTT.